The following is a TCR beta chain sequence with its context. As yet, its antigen is unknown. cDNA libraries for TCR alpha and TCR beta, carrying sample barcodes and UMIs, came from 5'RACE with constant-segment primers. From the 5' RACE reads, TCRdb called clonotypes with MiXCR, one entry per CDR3 protein. The sample records about 270,000 distinct CDR3 sequences, about 16% being singletons. The CDR3 covers 13 residues. With 3 bases removed from V and 6 bases from J, the gap between germline ends came to 8 bases. The data were obtained in a study of T-cell memory formation after mild COVID-19. Study results and caveats: Researchers report contracting CD4+ clones mostly in CM and EM, with CD8+ clones in EMRA. Whether day 37 second-wave clones are SARS-CoV-2-specific was not confirmed. Later expanders leaned toward CD4+, whereas clones contracting from day 15 to 85 were balanced CD4/CD8.

V gene TRBV12-3 or TRBV12-4 combines with J gene TRBJ2-2; D possibly uses TRBD1 or TRBD2 (6 bases each). The clonotype comes from an adult woman who had mild COVID-19 (a few samples of this study predate the infection). Cell type and time point are not known. Material for sequencing was PBMCs or a T cell subset sorted from them (not recorded which). CDR3 in amino acids: CASSFGGPGELFF. The CDR3 DNA is TGTGCCAGCAGTTTTGGGGGGCCCGGGGAGCTGTTTTTT.